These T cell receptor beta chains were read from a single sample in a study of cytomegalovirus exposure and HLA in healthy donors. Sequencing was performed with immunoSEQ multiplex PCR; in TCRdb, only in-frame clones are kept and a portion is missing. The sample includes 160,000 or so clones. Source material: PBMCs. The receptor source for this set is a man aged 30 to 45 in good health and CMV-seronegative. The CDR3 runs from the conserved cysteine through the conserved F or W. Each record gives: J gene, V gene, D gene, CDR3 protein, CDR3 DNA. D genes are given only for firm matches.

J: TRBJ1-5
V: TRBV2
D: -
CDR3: CASSEQGHSNQPQHF
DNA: TGTGCCAGCAGTGAGCAGGGCCATAGCAATCAGCCCCAGCATTTT

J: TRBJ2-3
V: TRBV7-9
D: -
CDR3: CASSLGSVRADTQYF
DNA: TGTGCCAGCAGCTTAGGGTCGGTGCGGGCAGATACGCAGTATTTT

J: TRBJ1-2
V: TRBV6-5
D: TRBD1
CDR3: CASRHRDRASGYTF
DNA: TGTGCCAGCAGGCACCGGGACAGGGCCAGTGGCTACACCTTC

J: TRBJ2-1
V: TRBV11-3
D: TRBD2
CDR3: CASSLTSGWSNEQFF
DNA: TGTGCCAGCAGCTTGACTAGCGGGTGGTCTAATGAGCAGTTCTTC

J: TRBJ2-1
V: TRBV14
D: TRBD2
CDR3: CASSQAGLARYNEQFF
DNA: TGTGCCAGCAGCCAAGCGGGACTAGCGCGCTACAATGAGCAGTTCTTC

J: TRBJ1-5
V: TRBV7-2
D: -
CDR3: CASSLGGEGNQPQHF
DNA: TGTGCCAGCAGCTTGGGGGGGGAGGGCAATCAGCCCCAGCATTTT

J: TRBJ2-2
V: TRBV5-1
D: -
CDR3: CASSLAMSGWLTGELFF
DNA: TGCGCCAGCAGCTTGGCCATGAGCGGATGGTTGACCGGGGAGCTGTTTTTT

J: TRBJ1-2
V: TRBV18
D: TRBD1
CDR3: CASSRDREYGYTF
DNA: TGTGCCAGCTCACGTGACAGGGAATATGGCTACACCTTC

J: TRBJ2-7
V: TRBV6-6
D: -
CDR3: CASTPEKAVYEQYF
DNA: TGTGCCAGCACCCCAGAGAAGGCGGTCTACGAGCAGTACTTC

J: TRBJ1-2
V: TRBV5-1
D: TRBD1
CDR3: CASSPGTEDYGYTF
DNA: TGCGCCAGCAGCCCCGGGACAGAGGACTATGGCTACACCTTC

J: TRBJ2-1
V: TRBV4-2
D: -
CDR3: CASSQDISVSYNEQFF
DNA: TGTGCCAGCAGCCAAGACATCAGCGTATCCTACAATGAGCAGTTCTTC

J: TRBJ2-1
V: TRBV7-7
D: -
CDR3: CASSLEMGATNEQFF
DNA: TGTGCCAGCAGCTTAGAGATGGGAGCCACCAATGAGCAGTTCTTC

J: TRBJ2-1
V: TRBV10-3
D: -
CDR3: CAISEGIGAQGNEQFF
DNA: TGTGCCATCAGTGAGGGTATAGGGGCCCAGGGCAATGAGCAGTTCTTC

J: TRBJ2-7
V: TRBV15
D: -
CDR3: CATSLRRGYEQYF
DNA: TGTGCCACCAGCTTACGGAGGGGTTACGAGCAGTACTTC

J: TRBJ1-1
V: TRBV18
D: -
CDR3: CASSPNDLSVAEAFF
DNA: TGTGCCAGCTCACCCAATGACCTGAGCGTGGCTGAAGCTTTCTTT

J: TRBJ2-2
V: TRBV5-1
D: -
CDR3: CASSPTSTGNTGELFF
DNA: TGCGCCAGCAGCCCAACTTCGACAGGGAACACCGGGGAGCTGTTTTTT

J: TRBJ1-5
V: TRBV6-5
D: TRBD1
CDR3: CASSYGTGPNQPQHF
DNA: TGTGCCAGCAGTTACGGGACAGGCCCCAATCAGCCCCAGCATTTT

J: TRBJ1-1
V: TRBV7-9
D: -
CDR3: CASSLQASTEAFF
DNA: TGTGCCAGCAGCTTACAGGCGTCCACTGAAGCTTTCTTT

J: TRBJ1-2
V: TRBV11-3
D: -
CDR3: CASSLRGDGYTF
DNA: TGTGCCAGCAGCTTAAGGGGTGATGGCTACACCTTC

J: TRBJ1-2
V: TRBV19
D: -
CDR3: CASSSAGNYYGYTF
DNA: TGTGCCAGTAGTTCGGCAGGCAATTACTATGGCTACACCTTC

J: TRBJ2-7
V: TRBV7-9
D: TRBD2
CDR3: CASSSPGRGLMREQYF
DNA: TGTGCCAGCAGCTCCCCCGGTAGGGGACTAATGCGGGAGCAGTACTTC

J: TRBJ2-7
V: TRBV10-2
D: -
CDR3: CASKNSLYEQYF
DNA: TGCGCCAGCAAAAACAGCCTCTACGAGCAGTACTTC

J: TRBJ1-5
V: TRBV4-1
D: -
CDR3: CASSQETGNQPQHF
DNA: TGCGCCAGCAGCCAGGAGACAGGCAATCAGCCCCAGCATTTT

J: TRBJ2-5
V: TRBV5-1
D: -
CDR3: CASNPQGMRETQYF
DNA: TGCGCCAGCAACCCACAGGGTATGCGGGAGACCCAGTACTTC

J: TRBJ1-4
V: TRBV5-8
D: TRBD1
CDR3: CASSLVESGTGEKLFF
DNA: TGTGCCAGCAGCTTGGTGGAGTCCGGGACAGGAGAAAAACTGTTTTTT

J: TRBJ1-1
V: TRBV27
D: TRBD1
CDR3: CASSLGQGPHTAAFF
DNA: TGTGCCAGCAGTCTCGGACAGGGACCTCATACAGCGGCTTTCTTT

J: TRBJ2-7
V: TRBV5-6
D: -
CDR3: CASSSGSYEQYF
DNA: TGTGCCAGCAGCTCCGGGAGTTACGAGCAGTACTTC

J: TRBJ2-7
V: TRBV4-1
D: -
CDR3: CASSYSHQAGGNEQYF
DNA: TGCGCCAGCAGCTATTCCCACCAGGCAGGGGGGAACGAGCAGTACTTC

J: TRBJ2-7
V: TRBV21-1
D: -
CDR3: CASRKTLLRVPPHEQYF
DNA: TGTGCCAGCAGAAAAACTCTCCTTAGAGTACCTCCCCACGAGCAGTACTTC

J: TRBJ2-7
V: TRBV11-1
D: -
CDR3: CASSLVPGADEQYF
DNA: TGTGCCAGCAGCTTAGTGCCGGGAGCGGACGAGCAGTACTTC

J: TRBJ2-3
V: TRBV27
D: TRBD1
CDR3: CASSFSDRGGADTQYF
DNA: TGTGCCAGCAGTTTTTCCGACAGGGGAGGCGCAGATACGCAGTATTTT

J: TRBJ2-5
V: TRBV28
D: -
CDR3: CASSLENRETQYF
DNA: TGTGCCAGCAGTTTAGAAAATAGAGAGACCCAGTACTTC

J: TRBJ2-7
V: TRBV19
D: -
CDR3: CASSIGTSYEQYF
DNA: TGTGCCAGTAGTATTGGGACAAGTTACGAGCAGTACTTC

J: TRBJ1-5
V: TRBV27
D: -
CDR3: CASGPRSGYSNQPQHF
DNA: TGTGCCAGCGGCCCTAGATCGGGATATAGCAATCAGCCCCAGCATTTT

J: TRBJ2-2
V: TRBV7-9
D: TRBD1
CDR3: CASSSGQAANTGELFF
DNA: TGTGCCAGCAGCTCGGGACAGGCCGCGAACACCGGGGAGCTGTTTTTT